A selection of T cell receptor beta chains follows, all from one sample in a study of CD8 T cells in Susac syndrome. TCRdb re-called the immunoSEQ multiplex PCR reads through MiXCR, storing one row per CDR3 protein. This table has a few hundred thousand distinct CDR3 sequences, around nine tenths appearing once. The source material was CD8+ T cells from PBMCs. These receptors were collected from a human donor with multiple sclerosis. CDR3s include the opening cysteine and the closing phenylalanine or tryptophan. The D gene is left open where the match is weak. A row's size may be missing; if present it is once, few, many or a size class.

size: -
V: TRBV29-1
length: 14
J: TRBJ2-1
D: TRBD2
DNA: TGCAGCGTGTACACATCGACTAGCGGCAATGAGCAGTTCTTC
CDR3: CSVYTSTSGNEQFF

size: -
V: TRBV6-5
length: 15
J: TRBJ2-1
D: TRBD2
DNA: TGTGCCAGCAGCTTTGGACTAGCGGGAGTTGATGAGCAGTTCTTC
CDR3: CASSFGLAGVDEQFF

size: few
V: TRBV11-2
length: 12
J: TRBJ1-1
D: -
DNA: TGTGCCAGCAGCTTCTCCTCGGTTGAAGCTTTCTTT
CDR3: CASSFSSVEAFF

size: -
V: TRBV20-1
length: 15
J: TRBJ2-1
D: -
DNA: TGCAGTGCTAGAGAGGAGGGATTCTCCTACAATGAGCAGTTCTTC
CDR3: CSAREEGFSYNEQFF

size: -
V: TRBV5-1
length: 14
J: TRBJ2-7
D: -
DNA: TGCGCCAGCAGCTTAAGTTGGGGCGCCCACGAGCAGTACTTC
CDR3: CASSLSWGAHEQYF

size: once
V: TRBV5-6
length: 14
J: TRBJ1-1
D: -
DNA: TGTGCCAGCAGCTTAAGTTGGGGGAACACTGAAGCTTTCTTT
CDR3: CASSLSWGNTEAFF

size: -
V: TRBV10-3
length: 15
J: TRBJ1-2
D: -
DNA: TGTGCCATCAGTGAGGAATCGGGAGGCGACTATGGCTACACCTTC
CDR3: CAISEESGGDYGYTF

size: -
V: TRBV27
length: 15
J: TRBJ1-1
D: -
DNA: TGTGCCAGCAGTTTAACGGGGGCCGGTTACACTGAAGCTTTCTTT
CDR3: CASSLTGAGYTEAFF

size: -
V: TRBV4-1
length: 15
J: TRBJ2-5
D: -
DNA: TGCGCCAGCAGCCAAGAACGGGGGTCGGGGGAGACCCAGTACTTC
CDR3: CASSQERGSGETQYF

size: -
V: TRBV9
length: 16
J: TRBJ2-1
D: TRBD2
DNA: TGTGCCAGCAGCGTAGGGACTAGCGGGGCGTACAATGAGCAGTTCTTC
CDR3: CASSVGTSGAYNEQFF

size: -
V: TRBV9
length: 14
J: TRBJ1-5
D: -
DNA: TGTGCCAGCAGCACCGACAGTAGCAATCAGCCCCAGCATTTT
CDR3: CASSTDSSNQPQHF

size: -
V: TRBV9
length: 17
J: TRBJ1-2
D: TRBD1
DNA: TGTGCCAGCAATCTCCACCGGGACAGCGGGCGAGAGGATGGCTACACCTTC
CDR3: CASNLHRDSGREDGYTF

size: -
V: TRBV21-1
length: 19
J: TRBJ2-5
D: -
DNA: TGTGCCAGCAGCAAAATACGTCTCGGGGCCTGCGGGAGCGGGGAGACCCAGTACTTC
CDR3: CASSKIRLGACGSGETQYF